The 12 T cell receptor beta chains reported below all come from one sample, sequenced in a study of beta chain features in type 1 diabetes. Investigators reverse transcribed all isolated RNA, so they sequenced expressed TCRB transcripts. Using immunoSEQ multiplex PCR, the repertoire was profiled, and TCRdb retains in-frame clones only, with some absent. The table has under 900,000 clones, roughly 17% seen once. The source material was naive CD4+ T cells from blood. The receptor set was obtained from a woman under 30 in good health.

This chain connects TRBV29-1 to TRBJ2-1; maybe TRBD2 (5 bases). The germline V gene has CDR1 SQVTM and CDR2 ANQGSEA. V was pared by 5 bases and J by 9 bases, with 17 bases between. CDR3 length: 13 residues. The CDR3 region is CSVRGHEESEQFF. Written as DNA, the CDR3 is TGCAGCGTTAGAGGGCACGAGGAGAGTGAGCAGTTCTTC.

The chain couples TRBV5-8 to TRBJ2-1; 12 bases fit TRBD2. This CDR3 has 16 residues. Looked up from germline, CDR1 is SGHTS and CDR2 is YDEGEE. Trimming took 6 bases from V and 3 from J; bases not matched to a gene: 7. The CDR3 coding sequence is TGTGCCAGCACCCGACTAGCGGGAGCTTTCTACAATGAGCAGTTCTTC. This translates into CASTRLAGAFYNEQFF.

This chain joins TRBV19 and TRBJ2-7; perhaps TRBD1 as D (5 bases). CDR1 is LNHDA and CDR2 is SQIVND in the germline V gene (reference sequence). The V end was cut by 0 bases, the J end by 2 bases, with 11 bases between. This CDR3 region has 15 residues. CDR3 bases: TGTGCCAGTAGTATAGAAGCTCAGGGTCCCTACGAGCAGTACTTC. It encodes CASSIEAQGPYEQYF.

Written as DNA, the CDR3 is TGTGCCAGCAGTTTCTGGGCAGGGCTAGAGACCCAGTACTTC. It translates to CASSFWAGLETQYF. The chain employs TRBV28 and TRBJ2-5; TRBD1 is a possible D gene (5 bases). Between the trimmed V and J ends, which lost 3 bases and 4 bases, there was a span of 12 bases. CDR1 and CDR2 from the germline V gene are MDHEN and SYDVKM. The CDR3 contains 14 residues.

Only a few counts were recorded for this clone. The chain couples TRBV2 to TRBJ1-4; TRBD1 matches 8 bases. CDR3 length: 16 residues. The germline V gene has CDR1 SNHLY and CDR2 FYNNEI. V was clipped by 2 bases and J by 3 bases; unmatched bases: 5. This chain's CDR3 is CASSETIQGANEKLFF. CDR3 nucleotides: TGTGCCAGCAGTGAAACAATACAGGGGGCTAATGAAAAACTGTTTTTT.

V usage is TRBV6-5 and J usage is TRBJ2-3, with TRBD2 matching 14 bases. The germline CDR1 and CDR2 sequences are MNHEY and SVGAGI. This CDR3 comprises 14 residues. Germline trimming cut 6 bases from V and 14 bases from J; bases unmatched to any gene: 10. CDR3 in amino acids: CASSPGTSGGSRYF. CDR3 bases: TGTGCCAGCAGCCCTGGGACTAGCGGGGGCAGTAGGTATTTT.

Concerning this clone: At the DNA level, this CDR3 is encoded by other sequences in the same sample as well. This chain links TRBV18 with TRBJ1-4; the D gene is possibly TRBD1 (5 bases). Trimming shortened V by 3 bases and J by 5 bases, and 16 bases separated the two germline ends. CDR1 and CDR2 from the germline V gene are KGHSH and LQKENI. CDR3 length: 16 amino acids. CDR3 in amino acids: CASSPVTGTGNEKLFF. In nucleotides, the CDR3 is TGTGCCAGCTCACCTGTAACCGGGACGGGGAATGAAAAACTGTTTTTT.

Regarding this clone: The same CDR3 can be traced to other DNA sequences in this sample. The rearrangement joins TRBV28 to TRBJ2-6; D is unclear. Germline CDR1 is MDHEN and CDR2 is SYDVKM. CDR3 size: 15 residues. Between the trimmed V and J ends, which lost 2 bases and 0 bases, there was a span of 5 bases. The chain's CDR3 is CASSLGGSGANVLTF. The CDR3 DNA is TGTGCCAGCAGTTTAGGCGGCTCTGGGGCCAACGTCCTGACTTTC.

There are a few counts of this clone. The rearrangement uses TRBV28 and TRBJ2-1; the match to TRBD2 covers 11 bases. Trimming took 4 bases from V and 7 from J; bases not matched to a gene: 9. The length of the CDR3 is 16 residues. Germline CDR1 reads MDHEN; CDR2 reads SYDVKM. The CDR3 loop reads CASSSWRTSGPNEQFF. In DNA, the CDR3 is TGTGCCAGCAGTTCCTGGAGGACTAGCGGGCCTAATGAGCAGTTCTTC.

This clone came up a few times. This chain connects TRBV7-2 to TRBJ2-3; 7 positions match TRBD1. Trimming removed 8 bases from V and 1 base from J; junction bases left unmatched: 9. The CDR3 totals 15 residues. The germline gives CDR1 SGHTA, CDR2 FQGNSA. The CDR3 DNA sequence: TGTGCCAGCCGCTGGGTTGGGACAGGCACAGATACGCAGTATTTT. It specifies CASRWVGTGTDTQYF.

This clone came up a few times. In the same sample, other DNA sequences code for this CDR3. The CDR3 bases are TGCAGCGTTGTAACTAGCACAGATACGCAGTATTTT. Translating gives CSVVTSTDTQYF. The J gene is TRBJ2-3, the V gene TRBV29-1; D not certain. Trimming cost V 4 bases and J 0 bases, with 5 bases left between them. This CDR3 is 12 amino acids long. Germline V gives CDR1 SQVTM, CDR2 ANQGSEA.

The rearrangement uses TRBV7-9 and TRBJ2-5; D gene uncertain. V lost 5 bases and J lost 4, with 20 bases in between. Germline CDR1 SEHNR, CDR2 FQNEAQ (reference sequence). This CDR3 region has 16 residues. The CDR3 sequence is CASSPMDAPVGETQYF. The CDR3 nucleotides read TGTGCCAGCAGCCCTATGGACGCCCCGGTAGGAGAGACCCAGTACTTC.